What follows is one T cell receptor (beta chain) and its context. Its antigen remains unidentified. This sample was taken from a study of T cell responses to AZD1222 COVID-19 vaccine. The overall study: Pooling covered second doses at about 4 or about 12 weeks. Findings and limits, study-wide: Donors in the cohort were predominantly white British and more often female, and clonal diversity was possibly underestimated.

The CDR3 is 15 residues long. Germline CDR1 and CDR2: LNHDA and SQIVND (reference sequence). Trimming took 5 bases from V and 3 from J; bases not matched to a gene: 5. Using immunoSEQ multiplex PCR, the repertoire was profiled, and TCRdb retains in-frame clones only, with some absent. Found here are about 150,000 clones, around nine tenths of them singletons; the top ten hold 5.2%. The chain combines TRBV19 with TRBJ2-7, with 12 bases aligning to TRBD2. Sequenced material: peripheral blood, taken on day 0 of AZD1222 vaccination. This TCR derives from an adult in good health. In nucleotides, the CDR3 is TGTGCCAGTAGTCCAGGACTAGCGGGGATCTACGAGCAGTACTTC. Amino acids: CASSPGLAGIYEQYF.